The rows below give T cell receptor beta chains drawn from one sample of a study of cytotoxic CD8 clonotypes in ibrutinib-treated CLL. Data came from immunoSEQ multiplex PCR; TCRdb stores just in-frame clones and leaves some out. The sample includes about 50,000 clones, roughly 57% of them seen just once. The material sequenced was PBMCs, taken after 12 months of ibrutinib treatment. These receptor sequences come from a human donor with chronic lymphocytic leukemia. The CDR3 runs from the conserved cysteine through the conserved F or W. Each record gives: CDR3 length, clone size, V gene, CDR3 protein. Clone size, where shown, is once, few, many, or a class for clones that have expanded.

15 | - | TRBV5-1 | CASSLGGTGDAEQFF
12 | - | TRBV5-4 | CASSRLLDTQYF
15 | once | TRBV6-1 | CASSEAAGGPMGQFF
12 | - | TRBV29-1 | CGLAGVEETQYF
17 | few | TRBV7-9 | CASSERTSGAPIYEQYF
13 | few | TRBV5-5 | CASSVGHTDTQYF
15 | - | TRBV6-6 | CASIKLRAQKETQYF
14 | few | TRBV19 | CASSADRGRHEQYF
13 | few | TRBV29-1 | CSVPQGAEETQYF
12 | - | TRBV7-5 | CARSPRRNEQFF
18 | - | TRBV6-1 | CASSGPGTSGLTYNEQFF
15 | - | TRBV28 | CASSPRDGSGTEAFF
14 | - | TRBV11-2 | CASSFGTGINEQYF
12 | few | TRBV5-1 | CASSQARYGYTF
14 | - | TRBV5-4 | CASSLSGQGDGYTF
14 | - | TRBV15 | CATSRDRGQVEAFF
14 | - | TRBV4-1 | CASSQVSDGETQYF
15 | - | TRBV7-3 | CASSSPVDNYNEQFF
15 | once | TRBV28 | CASSTLAGGKYEQYF
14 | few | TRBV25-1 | CASTRGAWDNEQFF
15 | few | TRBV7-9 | CASSLPIGGNTEAFF
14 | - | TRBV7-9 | CASSLEVGPYEQYF
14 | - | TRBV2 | CASRGRGASYEQYF
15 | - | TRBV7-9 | CASSSGAVLNTEAFF
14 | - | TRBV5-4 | CASSSPGKEYEQYF
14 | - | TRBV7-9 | CASSLRTQVNEQFF
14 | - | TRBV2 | CASSFRDGGNGYTF